Many counts were recorded for the clone carrying this TCR beta chain. For the second PCR, which ran for about 6 to 11 cycles, a sample-barcoded 5' primer and a J-beta primer mix were used. TCRdb redid the calling of the 5' RACE reads with MiXCR, one entry per CDR3 protein. The sample lists more than 900,000 distinct CDR3 sequences; 25% to 30% were seen once. Peripheral blood was drawn, approximately 10 milliliters per donor. The sample originates from a study of blood T cells in healthy people across ages. Germline V lookup: CDR1 MNHEY, CDR2 SMNVEV (reference sequence). The CDR3 sequence is 13 residues long. V lost 6 bases, J lost 3 bases, and 4 bases stayed unmatched. These data also featured in a second study, about T cells of mothers and their children.

The chain couples TRBV27 to TRBJ2-7; TRBD1 matches at 8 bases. The receptor was isolated from a middle-aged woman in good health. The sequenced sample consisted of blood. Written as DNA, the CDR3 is TGTGCCAGCAGACAGGACAGGGACTACGAGCAGTACTTC. This gives the protein CASRQDRDYEQYF.